The 20 T cell receptor beta chains in this list originate from one sample, sequenced in a study of T cell changes during pregnancy in multiple sclerosis. Here immunoSEQ multiplex PCR was the method, and the copy in TCRdb shows in-frame clones only, minus some. The table has 40,000 to 60,000 clones, about 92% seen once. The sample consisted of CD4+ T cells from peripheral blood mononuclear cells, taken in the third trimester of pregnancy. These receptors all come from a female donor with multiple sclerosis, enrolled in a pregnancy study.

This chain uses TRBV6-5 with TRBJ1-2; 8 nucleotides align to TRBD1. CDR1 is MNHEY, CDR2 SVGAGI, per germline. This CDR3 spans 15 amino acids. With V trimmed by 5 bases and J by 2 bases, 7 bases remained unmatched. CDR3 in DNA: TGTGCCAGCAGTGGCGGGACAGGTGAAAACTATGGCTACACCTTC. Its translation: CASSGGTGENYGYTF.

The chain recombines TRBV7-9 with TRBJ1-1; no definite D call. The germline V gene encodes CDR1 SEHNR and CDR2 FQNEAQ (reference sequence). V was shortened by 5 bases and J by 3 bases, with 10 bases between the two germline ends. The CDR3 is 13 residues long. DNA of the CDR3: TGTGCCAGCAGCCCGAGGGTGGACACTGAAGCTTTCTTT. This codes for CASSPRVDTEAFF.

J is TRBJ2-7 and V is TRBV7-2; TRBD1 is a possible D gene (5 bases). The CDR3 covers 12 residues. Germline loops: CDR1 SGHTA, CDR2 FQGNSA. Between the trimmed V and J ends, which lost 5 bases and 4 bases, there was a span of 9 bases. The CDR3, as DNA: TGTGCCAGCAGCCTGACAGTTTACGAGCAGTACTTC. It encodes CASSLTVYEQYF.

The gene calls are TRBV7-9 and TRBJ2-7; 11 bases align to TRBD2. CDR3 length equals 15 residues. With 1 base clipped from V and 2 bases from J, the junction kept 1 base outside the gene matches. The germline CDR1 and CDR2 sequences are SEHNR and FQNEAQ (reference sequence). The CDR3 DNA reads as TGTGCCAGCAGCTTAGGACTAGCGGGACCCTACGAGCAGTACTTC. Translating gives CASSLGLAGPYEQYF.

This chain joins TRBV6-1 and TRBJ2-1, with 8 positions matching TRBD1. The J segment lost 1 base and the V segment lost 6 bases, leaving 5 bases of the junction unmatched. The CDR3 spans 15 residues. The germline CDR1 and CDR2 sequences are MNHNS and SASEGT. The CDR3 sequence is CASRSRDRSYNEQFF. As DNA, the CDR3 is TGTGCCAGCAGATCCCGGGACAGGTCCTACAATGAGCAGTTCTTC.

The V call is TRBV6-1, the J call TRBJ1-2; unclear D gene. From germline, CDR1 is MNHNS and CDR2 SASEGT. The CDR3 contains 13 residues. V was clipped by 4 bases and J by 2 bases, with 8 bases between them. Here the CDR3 reads CASSVTENYGYTF. The CDR3 DNA is TGTGCCAGCAGTGTTACAGAGAACTATGGCTACACCTTC.

In this sample, this clone turned up a few times. The chain carries TRBV7-9 and TRBJ1-3, with 8 positions matching TRBD1. The CDR3 is 13 amino acids. V lost 5 bases to trimming and J lost 11 bases; unmatched junction nucleotides: 8. The germline V gene has CDR1 SEHNR and CDR2 FQNEAQ (reference sequence). CDR3 DNA: TGTGCCAGCAGCCAGACAGGGGCCGTGGCCATATATTTT. Translated, it gives CASSQTGAVAIYF.

This chain uses TRBV11-2 with TRBJ2-5; 11 nucleotides align to TRBD1. The CDR3 loop spans 17 amino acids. Unmatched junction bases numbered 9, after V lost 5 bases and J lost 1 base. Looked up from germline, CDR1 is SGHAT and CDR2 is FQNNGV. CDR3 protein: CASSPPDRGRGQETQYF. The CDR3 DNA sequence: TGTGCCAGCAGCCCCCCGGACAGGGGGCGAGGCCAAGAGACCCAGTACTTC.

The chain is built from TRBV7-9 and TRBJ2-5; 7 bases line up with TRBD2. Per germline, CDR1 SEHNR and CDR2 FQNEAQ (reference sequence). After removal of 5 bases from V and 7 bases from J, the junction contained 10 bases not matched to a gene. The CDR3 loop spans 14 amino acids. The CDR3 DNA sequence: TGTGCCAGCAGCCCCCGATCGGGAGGCTGGACCCAGTACTTC. Residues: CASSPRSGGWTQYF.

The chain recombines TRBV7-3 with TRBJ2-1; TRBD2 aligns across 14 bases. The CDR3 loop spans 19 amino acids. Germline CDR1 reads SGHTA; CDR2 reads FQGTGA. The ends lost 5 bases at V and 5 bases at J; junction bases unmatched: 14. The CDR3 spells CASSRSGTSGSLGDNEQFF. In DNA, the CDR3 is TGTGCCAGCAGCCGATCCGGGACTAGCGGGAGTCTAGGGGACAATGAGCAGTTCTTC.

This chain connects TRBV30 to TRBJ1-5; a weak D match, TRBD1 (6 bases). The CDR3 sequence is 16 residues long. Trimming removed 3 bases at V and 0 bases at J, with 15 bases between. Germline CDR1 and CDR2: GTSNPN and SVGIG (reference sequence). CDR3: CAWRRGGPGSNQPQHF. CDR3 nucleotide sequence: TGTGCCTGGAGAAGGGGGGGACCTGGTAGCAATCAGCCCCAGCATTTT.

This sequence joins TRBV18 and TRBJ2-5, with D possibly being TRBD1 (5 bases). The V gene's germline CDR1 is KGHSH and CDR2 LQKENI. V was clipped by 3 bases and J by 5 bases, with 16 bases between them. This CDR3 is 15 amino acids long. In DNA, the CDR3 is TGTGCCAGCTCACCGACAGCACTTTCTGTGGAGACCCAGTACTTC. Its translation is CASSPTALSVETQYF.

The chain couples TRBV5-1 to TRBJ1-2; tentative D call: TRBD1 (5 bases). V dropped 6 bases and J dropped 3 bases, with 21 bases sitting between them. This CDR3 contains 16 residues. Per the germline V gene, CDR1 is SGHRS and CDR2 is YFSETQ. The CDR3 bases are TGCGCCAGCAAGGTCGAGCCCGCCGTACAGGACTATGGCTACACCTTC. It specifies CASKVEPAVQDYGYTF.

The chain carries TRBV10-3 and TRBJ2-3, with TRBD1 matching over 8 bases. The CDR3 spans 15 residues. Germline CDR1 reads ENHRY; CDR2 reads SYGVKD. The V segment lost 11 bases and the J segment 0 bases; nucleotides outside the gene matches: 10. The CDR3 region has the DNA TGTGCCGTCGGTGTGACAGGGGTCAGCACAGATACGCAGTATTTT. Translating gives CAVGVTGVSTDTQYF.

The gene calls are TRBV2 and TRBJ2-3; 7 bases are a match to TRBD1. The germline CDR1 and CDR2 sequences are SNHLY and FYNNEI. The CDR3 spans 16 residues. The junction had 8 bases not matched to a gene; V was cut back by 5 bases and J by 0 bases. CDR3 bases: TGTGCCAGCAGTCACCGGGACAGTTCAAGCACAGATACGCAGTATTTT. Translating it yields CASSHRDSSSTDTQYF.

The rearrangement links TRBV23-1 to TRBJ1-1; the D is unclear. TRBV23-1 is an ORF for which the function is uncertain. V was clipped by 8 bases and J by 9 bases, with 16 bases between them. CDR3 length equals 12 residues. CDR3 amino acids: CASRNHSSQAFF. In DNA, the CDR3 is TGCGCCAGCCGAAACCACAGTTCCCAAGCTTTCTTT.

The chain links TRBV10-1 to TRBJ2-7; D not resolved. The germline CDR1 and CDR2 sequences are WNHNN and SYGVQD (reference sequence). Trimming stripped 11 bases from V and 0 bases from J, with 11 bases between. There are 12 residues in the CDR3. In DNA form, the CDR3 reads TGCGCCCGCCACCTAAGCTCCTACGAGCAGTACTTC. It encodes CARHLSSYEQYF.

V usage is TRBV19 and J usage is TRBJ1-5; 8 bases agree with TRBD1. V gave up 3 bases and J gave up 0 bases; unmatched junction bases: 10. The CDR3 consists of 18 residues. CDR1 LNHDA and CDR2 SQIVND come from the germline V gene (reference sequence). The CDR3 loop reads CASSIGPGGSDSNQPQHF. The DNA for the CDR3 is TGTGCCAGTAGTATTGGGCCAGGGGGCTCCGATAGCAATCAGCCCCAGCATTTT.

The V and J genes are TRBV7-9 and TRBJ1-2; D is perhaps TRBD1 (5 bases). CDR1 is SEHNR and CDR2 is FQNEAQ in the germline V gene (reference sequence). The V end was cut by 2 bases, the J end by 8 bases, with 9 bases between. There are 12 residues in the CDR3. The CDR3 bases are TGTGCCAGCAGCTTACAGGGTATGGGCTACACCTTC. It translates to CASSLQGMGYTF.

This clone appeared once. The CDR3 sequence: CASSESGTYGYTF. The CDR3 DNA follows: TGTGCCAGCAGTGAATCCGGGACATATGGCTACACCTTC. The gene calls are TRBV2 and TRBJ1-2, with D maybe TRBD1 (6 bases). Germline-derived CDR1 and CDR2 are SNHLY and FYNNEI. The V gene lost 2 bases and the J gene lost 5 bases, with 9 bases spanning the gap. The CDR3 runs 13 residues. Drawing the rest from reference TRBV2 and TRBJ1-2, the complete variable domain is EPEVTQTPSHQVTQMGQEVILRCVPISNHLYFYWYRQILGQKVEFLVSFYNNEISEKSEIFDDQFSVERPDGSNFTLKIRSTKLEDSAMYFCASSESGTYGYTFGSGTRLTVV.